The next 11 T cell receptor beta chains were all read from a single sample in a study of shared clonotypes between healthy human individuals. Method: immunoSEQ multiplex PCR; TCRdb's copy keeps in-frame clones and lacks some. Of 800,000 or so clones listed, 96% were seen once; the top ten hold under 0.25%. As defined, naive CD8 cells were CD45RO-negative and positively selected for CCR7, with terminally differentiated effector memory CD45RA+ cells excluded. The specimen was naive CD8+ T cells sorted from blood. The receptors come from a man aged 25-45 years in good health.

Of note for this clone: Other nucleotide sequences from this sample produce the same CDR3. This chain joins TRBV29-1 and TRBJ2-7; D might be TRBD2 (6 bases). Trimming cost V 4 bases and J 3 bases, with 10 bases left between them. Germline CDR1 SQVTM, CDR2 ANQGSEA. The CDR3 contains 12 residues. The CDR3 DNA follows: TGCAGCGTTGCGGAGGGTAGCTACGAGCAGTACTTC. Residues: CSVAEGSYEQYF.

The chain joins TRBV2 to TRBJ1-4; 8 bases are a match to TRBD1. The CDR3 has 14 residues. CDR1 SNHLY and CDR2 FYNNEI come from the germline V gene. V was clipped by 8 bases and J by 5 bases; unmatched bases: 7. CDR3 in amino acids: CASGGQGTNEKLFF. CDR3 nucleotide sequence: TGTGCCAGCGGAGGACAGGGAACAAATGAAAAACTGTTTTTT.

This clone was observed once. The rearrangement links TRBV5-3 to TRBJ2-1; 10 bases are a match to TRBD2. TRBV5-3 is an ORF, and what it does is uncertain. The CDR3 consists of 20 residues. Losses at the gene ends were 6 bases for V and 0 bases for J; bases not matched to a gene: 18. The CDR3 is CARTLGRTTSGSFSYNEQFF. The CDR3 DNA reads TGTGCCAGAACTTTGGGGAGAACGACTAGCGGGTCTTTCTCCTACAATGAGCAGTTCTTC.

The rearrangement uses TRBV19 and TRBJ2-3, with 10 bases lining up with TRBD2. J gave up 2 bases and V 3 bases, and 2 bases lay outside the gene matches. Germline V gives CDR1 LNHDA, CDR2 SQIVND (reference sequence). The CDR3 covers 15 residues. The DNA of the CDR3 is TGTGCCAGTAGTATCCTAGCGGGAGTCACAGATACGCAGTATTTT. Its translation: CASSILAGVTDTQYF.

The chain combines TRBV27 with TRBJ2-7, with a tentative D call TRBD1 (6 bases). This CDR3 contains 17 residues. The V gene lost 1 base and the J gene lost 5 bases, with 21 bases spanning the gap. Germline CDR1 reads MNHEY; CDR2 reads SMNVEV (reference sequence). The CDR3 bases are TGTGCCAGCAGTTTATACCAGGTCCAGGGGCTCCCCCACGAGCAGTACTTC. This encodes CASSLYQVQGLPHEQYF.

The chain has TRBV4-2 and TRBJ2-7; maybe TRBD2 (5 bases). Trimming pared 2 bases from V and 3 bases from J, leaving 11 bases between. This CDR3 spans 14 amino acids. Germline assignment: CDR1 LGHNA and CDR2 YNFKEQ. In DNA, the CDR3 is TGTGCCAGCAGCCAAACTCTAGCTGGCTACGAGCAGTACTTC. Translated: CASSQTLAGYEQYF.

The chain links TRBV25-1 to TRBJ2-3, with D tentatively TRBD2 (5 bases). V was pared by 3 bases and J by 4 bases, with 11 bases between. Germline values: CDR1 MGHDK, CDR2 SYGVNS. The CDR3 runs to 14 residues. Here the CDR3 DNA reads TGTGCCAGCAGTGACCCGGCGAGGGCAGATACGCAGTATTTT. As protein: CASSDPARADTQYF.

The chain is built from TRBV11-2 and TRBJ2-6; no definite D call. CDR3 length: 14 amino acids. Germline V gene sequence: CDR1 SGHAT, CDR2 FQNNGV. V was trimmed by 5 bases and J by 0 bases, leaving 5 bases between them. Here the CDR3 reads CASSISSGANVLTF. The CDR3 region has the DNA TGTGCCAGCAGCATAAGCTCTGGGGCCAACGTCCTGACTTTC.

The J gene is TRBJ1-1, the V gene TRBV30; no definite D call. The CDR3 has 14 residues. Germline CDR1 reads GTSNPN; CDR2 reads SVGIG (reference sequence). Trimming left V 3 bases short and J 7 bases short, with 18 bases between. CDR3 sequence reads: CAWRTLVDVHEAFF. CDR3 sequence (DNA): TGTGCCTGGAGGACCCTGGTGGACGTCCATGAAGCTTTCTTT.

This chain connects TRBV7-9 to TRBJ2-6; 7 positions agree with TRBD1. CDR3 size: 16 residues. Looked up from germline, CDR1 is SEHNR and CDR2 is FQNEAQ (reference sequence). The V segment lost 8 bases and the J segment 0 bases; nucleotides outside the gene matches: 7. The CDR3 reads CASHPTGPSGANVLTF. The CDR3 DNA is TGTGCCAGCCACCCGACAGGGCCCTCTGGGGCCAACGTCCTGACTTTC.

This sequence joins TRBV27 and TRBJ2-3, with 11 bases aligning to TRBD2. Germline values: CDR1 MNHEY, CDR2 SMNVEV (reference sequence). This CDR3 is built from 16 residues. The ends lost 7 bases at V and 5 bases at J; junction bases unmatched: 11. The CDR3 DNA is TGTGCCAGCAAGACCGAACTAGCGGGAGTTGTAGATACGCAGTATTTT. This sequence encodes CASKTELAGVVDTQYF.